One and the same sample provided the 28 T cell receptor beta chains below, sequenced in a study of blood T cell repertoires in COVID-19. This table comes from immunoSEQ multiplex PCR, and its TCRdb copy is limited to in-frame clones, with some not included. The sample consists of fewer than 200,000 clones, almost 85% of them appearing once. Sequenced input: peripheral blood. Receptors originate from a woman over 75 with acute or convalescent COVID-19.

This clone was seen a handful of times. This chain uses TRBV15 with TRBJ2-3, with 11 positions matching TRBD2. The CDR3 spans 15 residues. The V gene end was trimmed by 1 base and the J gene end by 4 bases; junction bases not matched to a gene: 1. Germline-derived CDR1 and CDR2 are LNHNV and YYDKDF (reference sequence). Here the CDR3 reads CATSRVLAGADTQYF. CDR3 nucleotides: TGTGCCACCAGCAGAGTACTAGCGGGAGCAGATACGCAGTATTTT.

The chain employs TRBV5-1 and TRBJ2-1; D might be TRBD1 (6 bases). The CDR3 consists of 14 residues. From germline, CDR1 is SGHRS and CDR2 YFSETQ. The germline V and J ends were trimmed by 4 bases and 3 bases, with 11 bases remaining between them. The CDR3 DNA sequence: TGCGCCAGCAGCGAGGGGGAGTTCTACAATGAGCAGTTCTTC. This encodes CASSEGEFYNEQFF.

A few counts support this clone. The chain uses TRBV9 and TRBJ2-6; TRBD1 matches 10 bases. The trim removed 1 base at V and 2 bases at J, leaving 9 bases unmatched. Germline V gives CDR1 SGDLS, CDR2 YYNGEE. The CDR3 loop spans 19 amino acids. CDR3 DNA: TGTGCCAGCAGCGTAAGGGGGACAGGGGTGAATACTGGGGCCAACGTCCTGACTTTC. Amino acids: CASSVRGTGVNTGANVLTF.

This chain links TRBV30 with TRBJ2-3, with TRBD2 identical over 8 bases. This CDR3 region has 13 residues. Germline assignment: CDR1 GTSNPN and CDR2 SVGIG (reference sequence). V was pared by 8 bases and J by 8 bases, with 12 bases of the junction left unmatched. CDR3 amino acids: CARSSGGRITQYF. The DNA of the CDR3 is TGTGCCCGATCTTCTGGCGGGAGGATTACGCAGTATTTT.

The gene calls are TRBV11-2 and TRBJ2-1; the match to TRBD1 covers 7 bases. The CDR3 is 15 amino acids. The V gene end was trimmed by 6 bases and the J gene end by 4 bases; junction bases not matched to a gene: 9. Germline V gene sequence: CDR1 SGHAT, CDR2 FQNNGV. The CDR3 region has the DNA TGTGCCAGCAGTTTGTGGGACAGCACTTACAATGAGCAGTTCTTC. Its translation is CASSLWDSTYNEQFF.

The genes are TRBV7-9 and TRBJ2-3, with 9 positions matching TRBD2. The CDR3 totals 15 residues. CDR1 is SEHNR and CDR2 is FQNEAQ in the germline V gene (reference sequence). V lost 3 bases and J lost 5; bases outside the gene matches: 6. As DNA, the CDR3 is TGTGCCAGCAGCTTCTATGCGGGAGGGGGAGATACGCAGTATTTT. Translation: CASSFYAGGGDTQYF.

V gene TRBV9 combines with J gene TRBJ1-3, with D possibly being TRBD1 (6 bases). Trimming took 0 bases from V and 1 from J, leaving 8 bases between them. This CDR3 region has 15 residues. Germline V gives CDR1 SGDLS, CDR2 YYNGEE. This CDR3 reads CASSVGTGSGNTIYF. The CDR3 DNA follows: TGTGCCAGCAGCGTAGGAACAGGGTCTGGAAACACCATATATTTT.

The chain joins TRBV29-1 to TRBJ2-1; TRBD2 agrees at 13 bases. V dropped 7 bases and J dropped 0; count of bases not matched to a gene: 15. This CDR3 is 19 amino acids long. The germline CDR1 and CDR2 sequences are SQVTM and ANQGSEA. CDR3 sequence reads: CSASGLAGSPLSSYNEQFF. The CDR3 DNA sequence: TGCAGCGCCTCGGGACTAGCGGGATCACCCTTGAGCTCCTACAATGAGCAGTTCTTC.

The chain recombines TRBV6-6 with TRBJ2-1; the match to TRBD2 covers 9 bases. The CDR3 runs 16 residues. J gave up 7 bases and V 2 bases, and 9 bases lay outside the gene matches. Per the germline V gene, CDR1 is MNHNY and CDR2 is SVGAGI (reference sequence). CDR3 amino acids: CASSYRLAGMLNEQFF. The CDR3 DNA reads TGTGCCAGCAGTTACAGGCTAGCGGGAATGTTAAATGAGCAGTTCTTC.

The chain uses TRBV5-5 and TRBJ2-7; 12 bases are a match to TRBD2. CDR3 size: 15 residues. Germline V gives CDR1 SGHKS, CDR2 YYEKEE (reference sequence). The ends lost 3 bases at V and 6 bases at J; junction bases unmatched: 7. This CDR3 reads CASSWTSGVGGEQYF. DNA of the CDR3: TGTGCCAGCAGCTGGACTAGCGGGGTCGGGGGCGAGCAGTACTTC.

The chain joins TRBV5-1 to TRBJ1-2, with D possibly matching TRBD1 (5 bases). The V and J ends lost 1 base and 2 bases respectively, with 9 bases between them. The CDR3 has 14 amino acids. From germline, CDR1 is SGHRS and CDR2 YFSETQ. CDR3 in amino acids: CASSLQGGNYGYTF. The CDR3 coding sequence is TGCGCCAGCAGCTTGCAGGGTGGGAACTATGGCTACACCTTC.

The chain combines TRBV9 with TRBJ2-2, with 11 bases that match TRBD1. The CDR3 spans 15 residues. The germline gives CDR1 SGDLS, CDR2 YYNGEE. The V and J ends lost 2 bases and 5 bases, in that order; junction bases with no gene match: 2. As DNA, the CDR3 is TGTGCCAGCAGCGTTGGACAGGGGGCAACCGGGGAGCTGTTTTTT. It encodes CASSVGQGATGELFF. The variable domain in full, completed from reference TRBV9 and TRBJ2-2, reads DSGVTQTPKHLITATGQRVTLRCSPRSGDLSVYWYQQSLDQGLQFLIQYYNGEERAKGNILERFSAQQFPDLHSELNLSSLELGDSALYFCASSVGQGATGELFFGEGSRLTVL.

The rearrangement joins TRBV20-1 to TRBJ1-2; 8 positions match TRBD1. The CDR3 has 15 amino acids. V lost 6 bases, J lost 5 bases, and 14 bases stayed unmatched. Germline CDR1 reads DFQATT; CDR2 reads SNEGSKA (reference sequence). The CDR3 spells CSASTPGQVLYGYTF. In nucleotides, the CDR3 is TGCAGTGCCAGTACCCCGGGACAGGTCCTTTATGGCTACACCTTC.

The DNA for the CDR3 is TGCGCCAGCAGCCAAGGTCCTATGGGACAGACTACAACTAATGAAAAACTGTTTTTT. This encodes CASSQGPMGQTTTNEKLFF. The rearrangement uses TRBV4-3 and TRBJ1-4; 7 bases agree with TRBD1. This CDR3 is 19 amino acids long. Trimming at V came to 1 base and at J to 0 bases, leaving 11 bases not matched to a gene. Looked up from germline, CDR1 is LGHNA and CDR2 is YSLEER.

The J gene is TRBJ2-1, the V gene TRBV9, with TRBD2 matching 13 bases. CDR3 length equals 15 residues. Germline CDR1 and CDR2: SGDLS and YYNGEE. Unmatched junction bases numbered 5, after V lost 4 bases and J lost 7 bases. In DNA form, the CDR3 reads TGTGCCAGCAGCTTAAGGACTAGCGGGAGAAATGAGCAGTTCTTC. Translated, it gives CASSLRTSGRNEQFF.

The genes are TRBV2 and TRBJ2-1, with 14 bases identical to TRBD2. The V gene's germline CDR1 is SNHLY and CDR2 FYNNEI. Germline trimming cut 3 bases from V and 4 bases from J; bases unmatched to any gene: 11. The CDR3 consists of 19 residues. The CDR3 protein is CASSELTGTSGSLYNEQFF. The DNA for the CDR3 is TGTGCCAGCAGTGAGCTTACCGGGACTAGCGGGAGCCTTTACAATGAGCAGTTCTTC.

This chain connects TRBV5-1 to TRBJ2-5; D remains ambiguous. V lost 0 bases and J 3 bases, leaving 3 bases between the germline ends. The CDR3 is 12 amino acids. Germline V gives CDR1 SGHRS, CDR2 YFSETQ. In nucleotides, the CDR3 is TGCGCCAGCAGCTTGGGAGAAGAGACCCAGTACTTC. Amino acids: CASSLGEETQYF.

With regard to this clone: This same CDR3 is encoded by further DNA sequences in the sample. The chain employs TRBV5-5 and TRBJ1-5, with TRBD1 as a possible D gene (5 bases). The germline V gene has CDR1 SGHKS and CDR2 YYEKEE (reference sequence). Deletions cut 0 bases from V and 1 base from J, with 8 bases between. The CDR3 runs 15 residues. DNA of the CDR3: TGTGCCAGCAGCTTGGGGGCAGGGAGCAATCAGCCCCAGCATTTT. Translation gives CASSLGAGSNQPQHF.

This chain joins TRBV28 and TRBJ2-1, with 9 bases aligning to TRBD2. V was clipped by 2 bases and J by 4 bases; unmatched bases: 6. CDR1 and CDR2 (germline): MDHEN, SYDVKM. This CDR3 region has 16 residues. CDR3 in amino acids: CASSLRREGPYNEQFF. DNA of the CDR3: TGTGCCAGCAGTTTACGGCGGGAGGGCCCGTACAATGAGCAGTTCTTC.

The CDR3: CASTQGGTGSEKLFF. CDR3 DNA sequence: TGTGCCAGCACCCAAGGGGGGACAGGGTCTGAAAAACTGTTTTTT. This chain uses TRBV6-5 with TRBJ1-4; 9 nucleotides agree with TRBD1. The J segment lost 7 bases and the V segment lost 7 bases, leaving 10 bases of the junction unmatched. This CDR3 comprises 15 residues. CDR1 and CDR2 (germline): MNHEY, SVGAGI.

The CDR3 sequence is CASSRGPVGYGYTF. The DNA of the CDR3 is TGTGCCAGCAGCCGCGGGCCCGTTGGGTATGGCTACACCTTC. The chain uses TRBV3-1 (or the pseudogene TRBV3-2) and TRBJ1-2, with D uncertain. Germline assignment: CDR1 LGHDT and CDR2 YNNKEL (reference sequence). The CDR3 sequence is 14 residues long. Trimming removed 4 bases from V and 5 bases from J, with 14 bases in between.

This chain links TRBV7-9 with TRBJ2-4, with TRBD2 as a possible D gene (6 bases). CDR1 is SEHNR, CDR2 FQNEAQ, per germline (reference sequence). The CDR3 is made up of 14 amino acids. V was pared by 5 bases and J by 9 bases, with 17 bases between. In DNA form, the CDR3 reads TGTGCCAGCAGCCAGACCCTGGTGGGGGGCATTCAGTACTTC. This translates into CASSQTLVGGIQYF.

This clone has at least ten counts. This chain links TRBV19 with TRBJ1-5; D not resolved. From germline, CDR1 is LNHDA and CDR2 SQIVND (reference sequence). The CDR3 loop spans 15 amino acids. V was shortened by 1 base and J by 2 bases, with 9 bases between the two germline ends. The DNA of the CDR3 is TGTGCCAGTAGTATAGGGGGAGGCGGCAATCAGCCCCAGCATTTT. Amino acid sequence: CASSIGGGGNQPQHF.

J is TRBJ1-2 and V is TRBV7-2, with D perhaps TRBD1 (6 bases). The V end lost 5 bases, the J end lost 4 bases, and 17 bases lay between the germline ends. CDR1 and CDR2 from the germline V gene are SGHTA and FQGNSA. The CDR3 has 15 amino acids. Written as DNA, the CDR3 is TGTGCCAGCAGCCAGCGACAGGAGGAGACCTATGGCTACACCTTC. Protein product: CASSQRQEETYGYTF.

The gene calls are TRBV7-8 and TRBJ2-5; 8 bases align to TRBD1. The CDR3 length is 15 residues. The germline gives CDR1 SGHVS, CDR2 FQNEAQ. The junction had 9 bases not matched to a gene; V was cut back by 5 bases and J by 4 bases. CDR3 nucleotide sequence: TGTGCCAGCAGCGGAACGGACAGGGTTGGAGAGACCCAGTACTTC. It specifies CASSGTDRVGETQYF.

This chain links TRBV29-1 with TRBJ2-7; possible D gene TRBD2, 6 bases. This CDR3 contains 14 residues. Germline V CDR1 and CDR2: SQVTM, ANQGSEA. V lost 5 bases, J lost 1 base, and 15 bases lay in between. CDR3 DNA: TGCAGCGTTTACTCCCGGACTACTTCCTACGAGCAGTACTTC. It translates to CSVYSRTTSYEQYF.

V gene TRBV6-5 combines with J gene TRBJ1-3; D is unresolved. The CDR3 is 12 residues long. V was pared by 6 bases and J by 4 bases, with 7 bases between. Germline lookup yields CDR1 MNHEY and CDR2 SVGAGI. CDR3 DNA: TGTGCCAGCAGAGCGAAAGGAAACACCATATATTTT. Its translation: CASRAKGNTIYF.

The CDR3 DNA reads as TGTGCCAGCAGTTCCGTTTCGAGACTAGCGGGAGGTTCCTCCTACGAGCAGTACTTC. It codes for CASSSVSRLAGGSSYEQYF. The chain carries TRBV6-2 or TRBV6-3 and TRBJ2-7; 13 bases map to TRBD2. CDR3 length: 19 residues. CDR1 is MNHEY and CDR2 is SVGEGT in the germline V gene. With 4 bases clipped from V and 0 bases from J, the junction kept 12 bases outside the gene matches.